The 23 T cell receptor beta chains listed next were all sequenced from one sample in a study of shared clonotypes between healthy human individuals. Produced via immunoSEQ multiplex PCR; TCRdb's table is partial and in-frame only. This table has around 1.6 million clones, 95% to 99% appearing once. The sequencing sample was made of naive CD4+ T cells sorted from blood. Subset described: CD45RA+ positively selected. Source of these receptors: a man younger than 40 in good health.

The rearrangement links TRBV25-1 to TRBJ2-1; D uncertain. Germline V gene data show CDR1 as MGHDK and CDR2 as SYGVNS. The CDR3 consists of 11 residues. V shed 1 base and J shed 12 bases, with 7 bases lying between them. CDR3 nucleotide sequence: TGTGCCAGCAGTGAATTAAAGAGGCAGTTCTTC. This encodes CASSELKRQFF.

This chain uses TRBV5-1 with TRBJ2-5; D tentatively reads TRBD1 or TRBD2 (6 bases each). Germline V gene sequence: CDR1 SGHRS, CDR2 YFSETQ. Trimming left V 6 bases short and J 3 bases short, with 15 bases between. This CDR3 is 14 amino acids long. This chain's CDR3 is CASTNLGGEETQYF. For the CDR3, the DNA is TGCGCCAGCACCAATTTGGGGGGCGAAGAGACCCAGTACTTC.

The J gene is TRBJ2-7, the V gene TRBV30; TRBD2 is a possible D gene (5 bases). This CDR3 is built from 13 residues. The germline V gene encodes CDR1 GTSNPN and CDR2 SVGIG (reference sequence). The germline V and J ends were trimmed by 0 bases and 6 bases, with 12 bases remaining between them. The CDR3 loop is CAWSVRVALEQYF. CDR3 nucleotides: TGTGCCTGGAGTGTGAGGGTTGCTCTCGAGCAGTACTTC.

The genes are TRBV11-2 and TRBJ2-3; D is unresolved. CDR1 SGHAT and CDR2 FQNNGV come from the germline V gene. This CDR3 has 15 amino acids. V was cut by 1 base and J by 2 bases, with 10 bases left in between. The CDR3 loop reads CASSLGFGSTDTQYF. Written as DNA, the CDR3 is TGTGCCAGCAGCTTAGGTTTCGGGTCCACAGATACGCAGTATTTT. Full variable domain (remainder filled in from reference TRBV11-2 and TRBJ2-3): EAGVAQSPRYKIIEKRQSVAFWCNPISGHATLYWYQQILGQGPKLLIQFQNNGVVDDSQLPKDRFSAERLKGVDSTLKIQPAKLEDSAVYLCASSLGFGSTDTQYFGPGTRLTVL.

The V call is TRBV7-3, the J call TRBJ1-1; 7 bases are shared with TRBD1. Germline V CDR1 and CDR2: SGHTA, FQGTGA. J lost 7 bases, V lost 7 bases, and 9 bases had no gene match. There are 13 residues in the CDR3. CDR3 sequence reads: CASTVGGGGEAFF. The DNA of the CDR3 is TGTGCCAGCACCGTAGGGGGCGGGGGTGAAGCTTTCTTT.

The J gene is TRBJ2-1, the V gene TRBV7-9; a possible D gene is TRBD1 (5 bases). The ends were cut back, 5 bases at V and 12 bases at J, with 20 bases in the middle. Germline CDR1 is SEHNR and CDR2 is FQNEAQ (reference sequence). The CDR3 loop spans 14 amino acids. The CDR3 nucleotides read TGTGCCAGCAGCGCAATCGGCAGGGAACGACGGCAGTTCTTC. As protein: CASSAIGRERRQFF. The variable domain in full, with the rest retrieved from reference TRBV7-9 and TRBJ2-1, is DTGVSQNPRHKITKRGQNVTFRCDPISEHNRLYWYRQTLGQGPEFLTYFQNEAQLEKSRLLSDRFSAERPKGSFSTLEIQRTEQGDSAMYLCASSAIGRERRQFFGPGTRLTVL.

The chain has TRBV5-1 and TRBJ2-5; 8 bases match TRBD1. V lost 4 bases, J lost 5 bases, and 10 bases stayed unmatched. The V gene's germline CDR1 is SGHRS and CDR2 YFSETQ. This CDR3 has 15 amino acids. The CDR3 region is CASSPPGQVRETQYF. Here the CDR3 DNA reads TGCGCCAGCAGCCCTCCGGGACAGGTGAGGGAGACCCAGTACTTC.

The J gene is TRBJ2-1, the V gene TRBV27; 10 bases map to TRBD2. This CDR3 comprises 17 residues. Germline V lookup: CDR1 MNHEY, CDR2 SMNVEV (reference sequence). With 5 bases clipped from V and 10 bases from J, the junction kept 17 bases outside the gene matches. This CDR3 is CASSPTQGLAGAWEQFF. CDR3 nucleotides: TGTGCCAGCAGTCCGACCCAGGGCCTAGCGGGAGCATGGGAGCAGTTCTTC.

This rearrangement joins TRBV2 to TRBJ2-5, with D possibly matching TRBD2 (5 bases). There are 13 residues in the CDR3. V was cut by 4 bases and J by 3 bases, with 9 bases left in between. CDR1 and CDR2 (germline): SNHLY, FYNNEI. CDR3 loop: CASSGDSEETQYF. In DNA form, the CDR3 reads TGTGCCAGCAGTGGGGATAGCGAAGAGACCCAGTACTTC. Looking up the rest from reference TRBV2 and TRBJ2-5 gives the full variable domain: EPEVTQTPSHQVTQMGQEVILRCVPISNHLYFYWYRQILGQKVEFLVSFYNNEISEKSEIFDDQFSVERPDGSNFTLKIRSTKLEDSAMYFCASSGDSEETQYFGPGTRLLVL.

The CDR3 nucleotides read TGTGCCAGCAGCCTAAACGCAGGGGTTTCCGAGCAGTACTTC. It yields the protein CASSLNAGVSEQYF. The chain recombines TRBV7-6 with TRBJ2-7; tentatively, D is TRBD1 (6 bases). From germline, CDR1 is SGHVS and CDR2 FNYEAQ. Trimming took off 5 bases at V and 6 bases at J, with 17 bases between the two ends. The CDR3 has 14 amino acids.

CDR3 residues: CASSLDPSSLTPYEQYF. The DNA for the CDR3 is TGTGCCAGCAGCTTAGATCCGAGTAGCTTGACCCCCTACGAGCAGTACTTC. This chain joins TRBV11-2 and TRBJ2-7; D not resolved. From germline, CDR1 is SGHAT and CDR2 FQNNGV. The V and J ends lost 0 bases and 2 bases respectively, with 17 bases between them. This CDR3 contains 17 residues.

V gene TRBV11-3 combines with J gene TRBJ2-2; TRBD2 matches at 7 bases. V gave up 4 bases and J gave up 5 bases; unmatched junction bases: 7. The V gene's germline CDR1 is SGHNT and CDR2 YENEEA. There are 15 residues in the CDR3. CDR3 region: CASSSREGRTGELFF. DNA for the CDR3: TGTGCCAGCAGCTCGAGGGAGGGCCGGACCGGGGAGCTGTTTTTT. Supplemented by reference TRBV11-3 and TRBJ2-2, the full variable domain reads EAGVVQSPRYKIIEKKQPVAFWCNPISGHNTLYWYLQNLGQGPELLIRYENEEAVDDSQLPKDRFSAERLKGVDSTLKIQPAELGDSAVYLCASSSREGRTGELFFGEGSRLTVL.

The rearrangement links TRBV27 to TRBJ2-7; D is unclear. CDR3 length: 13 amino acids. V shed 5 bases and J shed 1 base, with 9 bases lying between them. Germline V gene data show CDR1 as MNHEY and CDR2 as SMNVEV (reference sequence). The CDR3 protein is CASSPPGSYEQYF. DNA of the CDR3: TGTGCCAGCAGTCCCCCGGGTTCCTACGAGCAGTACTTC.

This chain joins TRBV9 and TRBJ1-2, with D unclear. Germline assignment: CDR1 SGDLS and CDR2 YYNGEE. This CDR3 region has 13 residues. The ends were cut back, 0 bases at V and 5 bases at J, with 8 bases in the middle. The CDR3 here is CASSVDGVYGYTF. DNA of the CDR3: TGTGCCAGCAGCGTAGACGGGGTATATGGCTACACCTTC.

The chain uses TRBV6-5 and TRBJ2-5, with 9 bases fitting TRBD2. V gave up 3 bases and J gave up 5 bases; unmatched junction bases: 10. The CDR3 has 16 residues. The germline CDR1 and CDR2 sequences are MNHEY and SVGAGI. The CDR3: CASSYSGSGLEETQYF. The CDR3 nucleotides are TGTGCCAGCAGTTATAGCGGGAGTGGGTTGGAGGAGACCCAGTACTTC.

V usage is TRBV5-1 and J usage is TRBJ2-1; D may be TRBD2 (6 bases). V lost 5 bases to trimming and J lost 9 bases, with 12 bases between them. CDR3 length: 12 amino acids. The germline gives CDR1 SGHRS, CDR2 YFSETQ. CDR3 DNA: TGCGCCAGCAGACCAACTAGCACTGAGCAGTTCTTC. Its translation is CASRPTSTEQFF. Filled out from reference TRBV5-1 and TRBJ2-1, the complete variable domain reads KAGVTQTPRYLIKTRGQQVTLSCSPISGHRSVSWYQQTPGQGLQFLFEYFSETQRNKGNFPGRFSGRQFSNSRSEMNVSTLELGDSALYLCASRPTSTEQFFGPGTRLTVL.

The chain combines TRBV10-1 with TRBJ2-1, with D possibly being TRBD2 (5 bases). CDR3 length: 15 amino acids. The V gene lost 10 bases and the J gene lost 0 bases, with 16 bases spanning the gap. Germline CDR1 and CDR2: WNHNN and SYGVQD (reference sequence). CDR3 sequence (DNA): TGCGCCACCAAGATAGTGGGGAGCTCCTACAATGAGCAGTTCTTC. Translation gives CATKIVGSSYNEQFF.

V is TRBV7-9 and J is TRBJ2-1; D is unresolved. V lost 1 base, J lost 1 base, and 14 bases lay in between. The CDR3 contains 17 residues. The germline gives CDR1 SEHNR, CDR2 FQNEAQ (reference sequence). The CDR3 sequence is CASSLGGAPRSYNEQFF. The CDR3 coding sequence is TGTGCCAGCAGCTTAGGAGGCGCTCCTCGTTCCTACAATGAGCAGTTCTTC.

The rearrangement joins TRBV7-9 to TRBJ2-5; tentatively, D is TRBD1 or TRBD2 (5 bases each). Germline CDR1 and CDR2: SEHNR and FQNEAQ (reference sequence). Trimming stripped 5 bases from V and 4 bases from J, with 14 bases between. The CDR3 covers 14 residues. CDR3 residues: CASSPRVGRETQYF. CDR3 nucleotides: TGTGCCAGCAGCCCTCGTGTGGGACGAGAGACCCAGTACTTC.

The chain combines TRBV7-9 with TRBJ2-7; 10 bases agree with TRBD1. The CDR3 has 14 amino acids. The trim removed 5 bases at V and 6 bases at J, leaving 7 bases unmatched. CDR1 is SEHNR, CDR2 FQNEAQ, per germline (reference sequence). This CDR3 is CASSTRQGAGEQYF. The DNA for the CDR3 is TGTGCCAGCAGCACCCGACAGGGGGCAGGCGAGCAGTACTTC.

V gene TRBV2 combines with J gene TRBJ2-1, with 10 bases that match TRBD2. Per the germline V gene, CDR1 is SNHLY and CDR2 is FYNNEI. The CDR3 has 16 residues. Trimming at V came to 4 bases and at J to 4 bases, leaving 7 bases not matched to a gene. CDR3 loop: CASSGLLAGPYNEQFF. The DNA for the CDR3 is TGTGCCAGCAGTGGACTACTAGCGGGACCATACAATGAGCAGTTCTTC.

The rearrangement joins TRBV29-1 to TRBJ2-1; possibly TRBD1 for D (5 bases). CDR1 is SQVTM and CDR2 is ANQGSEA in the germline V gene. This CDR3 contains 14 residues. V lost 4 bases and J lost 0, with 10 bases in between. The CDR3 DNA follows: TGCAGCGTTGGCAGACAGAGCTCCTACAATGAGCAGTTCTTC. It encodes CSVGRQSSYNEQFF.

The chain couples TRBV19 to TRBJ1-2; D unresolved. CDR3 size: 16 residues. CDR1 is LNHDA, CDR2 SQIVND, per germline (reference sequence). V was pared by 7 bases and J by 1 base, with 19 bases between. The CDR3 loop is CASTQRAINGNYGYTF. Here the CDR3 DNA reads TGTGCCAGTACCCAACGGGCGATAAACGGTAACTATGGCTACACCTTC. Combining the CDR3 with reference TRBV19 and TRBJ1-2 gives the whole variable domain DGGITQSPKYLFRKEGQNVTLSCEQNLNHDAMYWYRQDPGQGLRLIYYSQIVNDFQKGDIAEGYSVSREKKESFPLTVTSAQKNPTAFYLCASTQRAINGNYGYTFGSGTRLTVV.